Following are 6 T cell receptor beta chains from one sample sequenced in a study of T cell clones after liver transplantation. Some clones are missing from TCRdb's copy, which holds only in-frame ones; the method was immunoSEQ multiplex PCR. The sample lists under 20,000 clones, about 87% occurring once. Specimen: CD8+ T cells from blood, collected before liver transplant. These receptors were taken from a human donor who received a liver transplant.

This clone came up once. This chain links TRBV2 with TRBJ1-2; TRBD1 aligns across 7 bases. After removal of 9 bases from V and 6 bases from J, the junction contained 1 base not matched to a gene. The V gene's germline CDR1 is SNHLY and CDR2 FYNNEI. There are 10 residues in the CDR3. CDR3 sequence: CARGTDGYTF. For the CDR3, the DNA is TGTGCCAGAGGGACAGATGGCTACACCTTC.

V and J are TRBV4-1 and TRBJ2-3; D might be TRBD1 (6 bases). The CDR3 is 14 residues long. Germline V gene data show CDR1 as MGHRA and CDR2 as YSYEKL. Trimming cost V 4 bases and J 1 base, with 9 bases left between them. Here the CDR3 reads CASSPGTRTDTQYF. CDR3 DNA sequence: TGCGCCAGCAGCCCGGGGACACGCACAGATACGCAGTATTTT.

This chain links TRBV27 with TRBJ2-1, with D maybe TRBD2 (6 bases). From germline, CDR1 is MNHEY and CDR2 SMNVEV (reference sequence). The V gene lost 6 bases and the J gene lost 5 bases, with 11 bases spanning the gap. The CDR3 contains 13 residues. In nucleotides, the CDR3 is TGTGCCAGCAGAAAATTAGCGGACAATGAGCAGTTCTTC. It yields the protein CASRKLADNEQFF.

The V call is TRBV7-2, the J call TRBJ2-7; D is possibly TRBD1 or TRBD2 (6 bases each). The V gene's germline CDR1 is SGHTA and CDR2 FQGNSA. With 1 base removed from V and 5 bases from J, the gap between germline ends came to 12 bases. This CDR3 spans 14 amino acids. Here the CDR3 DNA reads TGTGCCAGCAGCTTAGAACCCGGGGGCCACGAGCAGTACTTC. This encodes CASSLEPGGHEQYF.

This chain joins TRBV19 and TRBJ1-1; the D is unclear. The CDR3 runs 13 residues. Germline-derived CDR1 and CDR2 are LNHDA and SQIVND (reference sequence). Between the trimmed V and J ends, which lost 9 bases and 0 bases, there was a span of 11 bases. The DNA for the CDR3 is TGTGCCAGCTCTGGGTTGTTGAACACTGAAGCTTTCTTT. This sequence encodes CASSGLLNTEAFF.

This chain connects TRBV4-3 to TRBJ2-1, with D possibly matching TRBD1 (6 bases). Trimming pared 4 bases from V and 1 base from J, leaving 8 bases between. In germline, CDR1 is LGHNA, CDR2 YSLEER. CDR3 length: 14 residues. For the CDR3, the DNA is TGCGCCAGCAGCCCTGGGACATCCTACAATGAGCAGTTCTTC. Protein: CASSPGTSYNEQFF.